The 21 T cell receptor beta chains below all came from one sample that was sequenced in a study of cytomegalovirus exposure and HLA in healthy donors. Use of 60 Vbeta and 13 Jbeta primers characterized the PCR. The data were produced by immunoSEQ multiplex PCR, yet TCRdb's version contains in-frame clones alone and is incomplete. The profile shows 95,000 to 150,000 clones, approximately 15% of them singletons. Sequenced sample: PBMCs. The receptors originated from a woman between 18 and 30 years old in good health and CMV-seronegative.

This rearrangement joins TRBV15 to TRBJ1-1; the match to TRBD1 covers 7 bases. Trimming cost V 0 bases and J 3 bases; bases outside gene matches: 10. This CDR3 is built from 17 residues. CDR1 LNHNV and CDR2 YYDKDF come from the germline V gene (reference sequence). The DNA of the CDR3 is TGTGCCACCAGCAGAGATCGGCGGGGACAGTGGGACACTGAAGCTTTCTTT. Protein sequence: CATSRDRRGQWDTEAFF. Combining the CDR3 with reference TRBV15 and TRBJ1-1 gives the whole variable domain DAMVIQNPRYQVTQFGKPVTLSCSQTLNHNVMYWYQQKSSQAPKLLFHYYDKDFNNEADTPDNFQSRRPNTSFCFLDIRSPGLGDTAMYLCATSRDRRGQWDTEAFFGQGTRLTVV.

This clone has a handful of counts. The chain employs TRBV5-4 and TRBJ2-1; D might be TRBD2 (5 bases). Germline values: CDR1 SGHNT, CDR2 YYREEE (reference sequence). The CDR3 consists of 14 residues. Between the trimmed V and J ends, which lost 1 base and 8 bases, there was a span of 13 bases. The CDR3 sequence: CASSLYRGLDEQFF. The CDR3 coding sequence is TGTGCCAGCAGCTTGTACCGGGGTCTGGATGAGCAGTTCTTC. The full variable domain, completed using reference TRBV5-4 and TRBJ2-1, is ETGVTQSPTHLIKTRGQQVTLRCSSQSGHNTVSWYQQALGQGPQFIFQYYREEENGRGNFPPRFSGLQFPNYSSELNVNALELDDSALYLCASSLYRGLDEQFFGPGTRLTVL.

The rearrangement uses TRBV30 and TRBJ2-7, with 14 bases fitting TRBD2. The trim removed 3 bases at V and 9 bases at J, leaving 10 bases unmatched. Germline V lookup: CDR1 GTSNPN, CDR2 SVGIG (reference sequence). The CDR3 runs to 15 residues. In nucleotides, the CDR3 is TGTGCCTGGAGCCCAACGGGACTAGCGGGAGAAAGGCAGTACTTC. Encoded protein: CAWSPTGLAGERQYF.

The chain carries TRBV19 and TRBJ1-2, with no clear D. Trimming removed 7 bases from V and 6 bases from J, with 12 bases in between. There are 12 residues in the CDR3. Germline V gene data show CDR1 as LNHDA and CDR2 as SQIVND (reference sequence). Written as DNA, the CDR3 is TGTGCCAGTACAAATTTGAGGGATGGCTACACCTTC. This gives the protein CASTNLRDGYTF.

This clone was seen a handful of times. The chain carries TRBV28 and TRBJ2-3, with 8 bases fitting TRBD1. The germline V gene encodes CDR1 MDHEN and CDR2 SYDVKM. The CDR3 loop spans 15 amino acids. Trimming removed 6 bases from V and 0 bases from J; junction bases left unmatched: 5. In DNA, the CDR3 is TGTGCCAGCAGCACAGGGGGTACTAGCACAGATACGCAGTATTTT. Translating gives CASSTGGTSTDTQYF.

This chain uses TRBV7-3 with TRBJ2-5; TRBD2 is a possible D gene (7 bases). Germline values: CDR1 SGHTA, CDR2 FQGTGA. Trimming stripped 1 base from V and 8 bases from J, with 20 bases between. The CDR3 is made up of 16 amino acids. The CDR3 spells CASSLIGGGPKSTQYF. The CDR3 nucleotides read TGTGCCAGCAGCTTAATTGGCGGGGGCCCCAAGAGTACCCAGTACTTC.

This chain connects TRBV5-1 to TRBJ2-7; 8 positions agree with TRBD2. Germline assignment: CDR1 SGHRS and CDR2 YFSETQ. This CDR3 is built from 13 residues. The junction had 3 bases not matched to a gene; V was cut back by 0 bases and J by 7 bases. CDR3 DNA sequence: TGCGCCAGCAGCTTGGGGGTAGCGGGGGAGCAGTACTTC. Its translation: CASSLGVAGEQYF. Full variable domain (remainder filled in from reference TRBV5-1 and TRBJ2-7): KAGVTQTPRYLIKTRGQQVTLSCSPISGHRSVSWYQQTPGQGLQFLFEYFSETQRNKGNFPGRFSGRQFSNSRSEMNVSTLELGDSALYLCASSLGVAGEQYFGPGTRLTVT.

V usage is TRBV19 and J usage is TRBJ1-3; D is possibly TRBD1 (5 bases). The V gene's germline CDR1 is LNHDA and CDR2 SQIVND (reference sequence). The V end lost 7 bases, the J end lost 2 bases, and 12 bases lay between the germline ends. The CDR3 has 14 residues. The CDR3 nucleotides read TGTGCCAGTATCCCGCGGGGGACTGGAAACACCATATATTTT. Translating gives CASIPRGTGNTIYF.

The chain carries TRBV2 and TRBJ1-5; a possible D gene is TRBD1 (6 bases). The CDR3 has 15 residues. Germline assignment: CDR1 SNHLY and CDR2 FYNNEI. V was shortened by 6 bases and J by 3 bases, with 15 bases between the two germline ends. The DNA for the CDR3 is TGTGCCAGCAGCTCCCGCGGGGGGCCCAATCAGCCCCAGCATTTT. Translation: CASSSRGGPNQPQHF.

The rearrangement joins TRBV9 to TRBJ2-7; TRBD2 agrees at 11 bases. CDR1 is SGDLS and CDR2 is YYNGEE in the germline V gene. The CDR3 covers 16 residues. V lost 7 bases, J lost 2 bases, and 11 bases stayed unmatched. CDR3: CASATSLAGEPYEQYF. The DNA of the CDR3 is TGTGCCAGCGCCACATCACTAGCGGGGGAACCCTACGAGCAGTACTTC.

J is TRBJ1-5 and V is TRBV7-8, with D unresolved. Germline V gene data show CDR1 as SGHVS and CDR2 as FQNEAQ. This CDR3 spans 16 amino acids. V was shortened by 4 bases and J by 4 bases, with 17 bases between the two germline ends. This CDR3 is CASSSLVRERNQPQHF. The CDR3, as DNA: TGTGCCAGCAGCTCCCTGGTCCGGGAAAGAAATCAGCCCCAGCATTTT.

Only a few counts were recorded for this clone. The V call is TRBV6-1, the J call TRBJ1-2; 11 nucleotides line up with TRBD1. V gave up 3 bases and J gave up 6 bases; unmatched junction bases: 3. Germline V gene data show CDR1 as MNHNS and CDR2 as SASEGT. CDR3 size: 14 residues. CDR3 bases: TGTGCCAGCAGTGATATGGACAGGGGGCATGGCTACACCTTC. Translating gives CASSDMDRGHGYTF.

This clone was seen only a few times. This CDR3 reads CASSQEVGATEAFF. CDR3 nucleotides: TGTGCCAGCAGCCAAGAGGTTGGGGCCACTGAAGCTTTCTTT. The chain links TRBV14 to TRBJ1-1; a weak D match, TRBD1 (5 bases). Germline V CDR1 and CDR2: SGHDN, FVKESK. Trimming left V 0 bases short and J 4 bases short, with 9 bases between. The CDR3 contains 14 residues. The full variable domain, with the rest looked up from reference TRBV14 and TRBJ1-1, is EAGVTQFPSHSVIEKGQTVTLRCDPISGHDNLYWYRRVMGKEIKFLLHFVKESKQDESGMPNNRFLAERTGGTYSTLKVQPAELEDSGVYFCASSQEVGATEAFFGQGTRLTVV.

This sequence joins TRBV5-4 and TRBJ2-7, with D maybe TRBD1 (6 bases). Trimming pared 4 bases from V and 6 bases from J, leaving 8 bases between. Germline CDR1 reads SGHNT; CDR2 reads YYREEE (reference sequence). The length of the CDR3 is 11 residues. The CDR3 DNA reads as TGTGCCAGCAGCGGGGGCTCCGAGCAGTACTTC. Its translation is CASSGGSEQYF.

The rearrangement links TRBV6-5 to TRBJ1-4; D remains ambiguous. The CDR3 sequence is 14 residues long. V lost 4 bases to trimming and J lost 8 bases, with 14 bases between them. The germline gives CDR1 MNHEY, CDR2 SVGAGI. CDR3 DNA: TGTGCCAGCAGTTCCAGGTTCGTCCCCGAAAAACTGTTTTTT. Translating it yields CASSSRFVPEKLFF.

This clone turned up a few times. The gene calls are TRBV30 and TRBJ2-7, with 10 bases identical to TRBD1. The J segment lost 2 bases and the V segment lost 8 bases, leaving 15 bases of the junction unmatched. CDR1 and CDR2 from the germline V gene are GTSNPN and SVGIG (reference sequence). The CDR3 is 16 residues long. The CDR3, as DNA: TGTGCCGTCCGGGACAGGGGACCTGAGAAACCCTACGAGCAGTACTTC. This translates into CAVRDRGPEKPYEQYF.

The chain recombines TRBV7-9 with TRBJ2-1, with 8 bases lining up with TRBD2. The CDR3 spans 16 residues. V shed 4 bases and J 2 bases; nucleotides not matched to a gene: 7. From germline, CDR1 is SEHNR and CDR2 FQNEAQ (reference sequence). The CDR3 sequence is CASSYPERETYNEQFF. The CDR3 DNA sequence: TGTGCCAGCAGCTACCCGGAGCGGGAGACCTACAATGAGCAGTTCTTC.

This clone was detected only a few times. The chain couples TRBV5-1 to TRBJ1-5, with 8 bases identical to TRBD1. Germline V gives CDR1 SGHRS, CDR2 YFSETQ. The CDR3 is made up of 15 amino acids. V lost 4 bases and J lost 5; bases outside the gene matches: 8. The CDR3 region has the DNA TGCGCCAGCAGCCCCGGACAGGGTGCGCATCAGCCCCAGCATTTT. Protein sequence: CASSPGQGAHQPQHF.

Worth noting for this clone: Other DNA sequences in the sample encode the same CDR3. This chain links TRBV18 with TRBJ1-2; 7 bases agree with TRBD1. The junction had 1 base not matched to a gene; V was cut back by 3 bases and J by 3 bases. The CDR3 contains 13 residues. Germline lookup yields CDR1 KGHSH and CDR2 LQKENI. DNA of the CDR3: TGTGCCAGCTCACCCGACAGGGACTATGGCTACACCTTC. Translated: CASSPDRDYGYTF.

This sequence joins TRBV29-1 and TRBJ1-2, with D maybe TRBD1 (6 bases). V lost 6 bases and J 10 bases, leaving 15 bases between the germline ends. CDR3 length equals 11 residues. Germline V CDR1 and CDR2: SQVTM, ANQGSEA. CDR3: CSVWDNLYYTF. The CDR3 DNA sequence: TGCAGCGTATGGGACAATTTGTACTACACCTTC.

CDR3 loop: CATSSLDSNEQYF. DNA for the CDR3: TGTGCCACCAGCAGCCTGGACAGTAACGAGCAGTACTTC. J is TRBJ2-7 and V is TRBV15, with D perhaps matching TRBD1 (6 bases). This CDR3 comprises 13 residues. Trimming took off 3 bases at V and 5 bases at J, with 11 bases between the two ends. Germline values: CDR1 LNHNV, CDR2 YYDKDF (reference sequence).